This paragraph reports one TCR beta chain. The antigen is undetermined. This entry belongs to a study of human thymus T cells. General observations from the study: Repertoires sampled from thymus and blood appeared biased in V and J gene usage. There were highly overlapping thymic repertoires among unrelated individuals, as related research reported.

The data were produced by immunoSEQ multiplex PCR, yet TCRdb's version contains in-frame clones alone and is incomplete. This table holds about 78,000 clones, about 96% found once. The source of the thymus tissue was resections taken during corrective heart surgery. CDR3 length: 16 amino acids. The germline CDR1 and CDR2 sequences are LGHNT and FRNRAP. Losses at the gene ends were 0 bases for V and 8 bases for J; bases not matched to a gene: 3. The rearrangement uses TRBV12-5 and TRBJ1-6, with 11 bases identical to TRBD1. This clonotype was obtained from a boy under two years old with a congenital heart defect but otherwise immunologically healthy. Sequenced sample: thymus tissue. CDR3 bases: TGTGCTAGTGGTTTGGTTAGGGGACAGGGGGATTCACCCCTCCACTTT. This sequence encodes CASGLVRGQGDSPLHF. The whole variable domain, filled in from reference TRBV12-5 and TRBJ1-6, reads DARVTQTPRHKVTEMGQEVTMRCQPILGHNTVFWYRQTMMQGLELLAYFRNRAPLDDSGMPKDRFSAEMPDATLATLKIQPSEPRDSAVYFCASGLVRGQGDSPLHFGNGTRLTVT.